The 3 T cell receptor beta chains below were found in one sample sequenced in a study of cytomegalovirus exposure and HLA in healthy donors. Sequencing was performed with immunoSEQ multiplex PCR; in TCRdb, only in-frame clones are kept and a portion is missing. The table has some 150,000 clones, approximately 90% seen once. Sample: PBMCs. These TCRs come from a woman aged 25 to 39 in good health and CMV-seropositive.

CDR3 amino acids: CASSLIAGAPSEQYF. The DNA for the CDR3 is TGTGCCAGCAGCTTAATCGCGGGAGCCCCTAGCGAGCAGTACTTC. The rearrangement uses TRBV7-9 and TRBJ2-7; 7 bases match TRBD2. CDR1 is SEHNR, CDR2 FQNEAQ, per germline (reference sequence). J gave up 6 bases and V 2 bases, and 10 bases lay outside the gene matches. The CDR3 length is 15 residues.

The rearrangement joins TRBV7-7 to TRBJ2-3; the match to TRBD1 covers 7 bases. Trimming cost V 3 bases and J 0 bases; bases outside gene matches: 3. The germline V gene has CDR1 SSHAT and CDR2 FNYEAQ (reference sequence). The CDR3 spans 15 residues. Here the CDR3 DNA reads TGTGCCAGCAGCTTGGGACAGACAAGCACAGATACGCAGTATTTT. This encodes CASSLGQTSTDTQYF.

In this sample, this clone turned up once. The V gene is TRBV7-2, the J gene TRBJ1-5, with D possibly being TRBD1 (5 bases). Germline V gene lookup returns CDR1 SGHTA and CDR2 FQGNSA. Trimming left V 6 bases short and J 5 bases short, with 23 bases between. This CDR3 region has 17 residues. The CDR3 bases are TGTGCCAGCAGTCCGACAGTAGCCTTATCGGATTATCAGCCCCAGCATTTT. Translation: CASSPTVALSDYQPQHF.